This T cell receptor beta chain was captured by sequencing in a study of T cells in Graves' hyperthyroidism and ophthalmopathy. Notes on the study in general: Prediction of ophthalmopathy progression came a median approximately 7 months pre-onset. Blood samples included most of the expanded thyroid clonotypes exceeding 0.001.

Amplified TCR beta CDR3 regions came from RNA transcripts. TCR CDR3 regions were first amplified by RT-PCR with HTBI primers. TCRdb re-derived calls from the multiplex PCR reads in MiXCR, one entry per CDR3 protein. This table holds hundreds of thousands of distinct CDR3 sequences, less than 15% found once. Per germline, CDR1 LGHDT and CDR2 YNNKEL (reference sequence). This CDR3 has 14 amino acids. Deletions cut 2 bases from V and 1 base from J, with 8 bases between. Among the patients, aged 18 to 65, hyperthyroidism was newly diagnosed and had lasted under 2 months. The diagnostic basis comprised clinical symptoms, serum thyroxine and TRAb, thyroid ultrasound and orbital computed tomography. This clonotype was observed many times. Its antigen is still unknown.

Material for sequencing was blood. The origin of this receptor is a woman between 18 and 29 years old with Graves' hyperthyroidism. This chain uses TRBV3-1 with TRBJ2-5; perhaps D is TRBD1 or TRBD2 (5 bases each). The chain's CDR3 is CASSQWDLQETQYF. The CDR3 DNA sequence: TGTGCCAGCAGCCAATGGGACCTCCAAGAGACCCAGTACTTC.